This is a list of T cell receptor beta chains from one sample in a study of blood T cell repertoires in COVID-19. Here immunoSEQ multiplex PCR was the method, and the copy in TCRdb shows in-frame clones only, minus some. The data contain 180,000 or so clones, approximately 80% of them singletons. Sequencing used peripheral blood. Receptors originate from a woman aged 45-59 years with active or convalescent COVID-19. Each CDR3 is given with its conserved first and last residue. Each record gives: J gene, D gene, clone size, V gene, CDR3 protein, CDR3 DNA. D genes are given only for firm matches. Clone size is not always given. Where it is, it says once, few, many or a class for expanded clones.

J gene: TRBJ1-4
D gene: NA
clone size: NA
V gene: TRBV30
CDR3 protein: CAWRDFAGEKLFF
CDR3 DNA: TGTGCCTGGAGGGACTTTGCGGGTGAAAAACTGTTTTTT

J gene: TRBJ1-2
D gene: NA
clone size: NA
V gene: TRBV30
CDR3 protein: CACQPGVANYGYTF
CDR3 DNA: TGTGCCTGCCAGCCCGGGGTCGCTAACTATGGCTACACCTTC

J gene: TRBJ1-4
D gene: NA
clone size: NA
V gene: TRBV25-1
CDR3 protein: CASSEFRGTNEKLFF
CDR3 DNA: TGTGCCAGCAGTGAATTTAGGGGAACTAATGAAAAACTGTTTTTT

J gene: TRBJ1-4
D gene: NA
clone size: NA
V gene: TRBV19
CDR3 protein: CASSITGYEKLFF
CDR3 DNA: TGTGCCAGTAGTATTACAGGGTATGAAAAACTGTTTTTT

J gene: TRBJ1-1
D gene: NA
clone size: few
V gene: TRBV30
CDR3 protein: CAWKKGRDTEAFF
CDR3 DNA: TGTGCCTGGAAAAAGGGGAGGGACACTGAAGCTTTCTTT

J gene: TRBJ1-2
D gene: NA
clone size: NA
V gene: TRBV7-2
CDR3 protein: CASSSGSSSYGYTF
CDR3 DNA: TGTGCCAGCAGCTCGGGATCCTCAAGCTATGGCTACACCTTC

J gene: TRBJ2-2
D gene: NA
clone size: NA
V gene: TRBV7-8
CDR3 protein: CASSSYYGQNTGELFF
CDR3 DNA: TGTGCCAGCAGCTCCTACTATGGACAAAACACCGGGGAGCTGTTTTTT

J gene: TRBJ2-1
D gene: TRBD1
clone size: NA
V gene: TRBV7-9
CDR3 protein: CASSLPDRQGAQFF
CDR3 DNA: TGTGCCAGCAGCTTACCGGACCGACAGGGAGCGCAGTTCTTC

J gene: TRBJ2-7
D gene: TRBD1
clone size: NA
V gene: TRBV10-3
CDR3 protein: CAISDPSDRVVYEQYF
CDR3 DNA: TGTGCCATCAGCGACCCGTCGGACAGGGTGGTTTACGAGCAGTACTTC

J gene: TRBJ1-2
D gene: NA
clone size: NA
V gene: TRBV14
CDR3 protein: CASSQGLYGYTF
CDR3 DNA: TGTGCCAGCAGCCAAGGGCTCTATGGCTACACCTTC

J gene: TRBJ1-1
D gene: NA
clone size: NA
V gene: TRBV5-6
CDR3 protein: CASSLLVRRTEAFF
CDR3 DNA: TGTGCCAGCAGCTTGCTGGTCCGGAGGACTGAAGCTTTCTTT

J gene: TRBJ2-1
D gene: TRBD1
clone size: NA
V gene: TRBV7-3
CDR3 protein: CASSLGQVRYNEQFF
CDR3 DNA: TGTGCCAGCAGCTTAGGACAGGTTAGGTACAATGAGCAGTTCTTC

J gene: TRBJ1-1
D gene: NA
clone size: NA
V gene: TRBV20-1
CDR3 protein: CSASRLGQIWNTEAFF
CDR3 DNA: TGCAGTGCTAGTCGACTCGGACAGATATGGAACACTGAAGCTTTCTTT

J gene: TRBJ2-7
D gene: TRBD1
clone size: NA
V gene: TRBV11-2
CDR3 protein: CASSLAGQSSYEQYF
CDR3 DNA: TGTGCCAGCAGCTTAGCGGGACAGAGCTCCTACGAGCAGTACTTC

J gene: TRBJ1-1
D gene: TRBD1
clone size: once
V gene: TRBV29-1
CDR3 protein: CSASSRGTTEAFF
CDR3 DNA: TGCAGCGCGAGCAGCAGGGGGACCACTGAAGCTTTCTTT

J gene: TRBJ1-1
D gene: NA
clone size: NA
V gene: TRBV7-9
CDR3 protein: CASSLGQANPNTEAFF
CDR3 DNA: TGTGCCAGCAGCTTAGGGCAGGCTAATCCGAACACTGAAGCTTTCTTT

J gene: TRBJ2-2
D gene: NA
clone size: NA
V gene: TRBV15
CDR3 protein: CATNRWGETGELFF
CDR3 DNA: TGTGCCACCAATAGGTGGGGGGAAACCGGGGAGCTGTTTTTT

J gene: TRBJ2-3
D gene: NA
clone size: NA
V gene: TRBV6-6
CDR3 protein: CASSTDTPSTDTQYF
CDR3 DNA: TGTGCCAGCAGTACGGACACCCCAAGCACAGATACGCAGTATTTT

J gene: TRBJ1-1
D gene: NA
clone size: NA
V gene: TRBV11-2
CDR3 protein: CASSSLRGTEAFF
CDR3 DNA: TGTGCCAGCAGCTCCCTACGGGGTACTGAAGCTTTCTTT

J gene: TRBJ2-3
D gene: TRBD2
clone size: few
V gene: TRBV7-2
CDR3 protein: CASSLISGDTDTQYF
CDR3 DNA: TGTGCCAGCAGCTTAATTAGCGGGGACACAGATACGCAGTATTTT

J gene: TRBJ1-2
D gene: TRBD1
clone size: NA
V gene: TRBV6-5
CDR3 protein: CASRSGQGAGYTF
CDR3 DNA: TGTGCCAGCAGATCTGGACAGGGGGCGGGCTACACCTTC

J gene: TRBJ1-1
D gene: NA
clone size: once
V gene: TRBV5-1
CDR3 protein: CASSLYFF
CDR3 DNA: TGCGCCAGCAGCTTGTATTTCTTT

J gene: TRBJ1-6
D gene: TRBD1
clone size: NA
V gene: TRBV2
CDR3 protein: CASSEDRLSSYNSPLHF
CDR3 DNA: TGTGCCAGCAGTGAGGACAGGTTGAGCTCCTATAATTCACCCCTCCACTTT

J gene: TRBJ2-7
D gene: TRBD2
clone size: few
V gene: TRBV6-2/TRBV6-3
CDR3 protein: CASSQKISGLRSYEQYF
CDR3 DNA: TGTGCCAGCAGCCAAAAAATTAGCGGGTTACGGTCCTACGAGCAGTACTTC

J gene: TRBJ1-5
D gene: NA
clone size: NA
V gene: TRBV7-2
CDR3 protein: CASSRQDNQPQHF
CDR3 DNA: TGTGCCAGCAGTCGACAGGACAATCAGCCCCAGCATTTT

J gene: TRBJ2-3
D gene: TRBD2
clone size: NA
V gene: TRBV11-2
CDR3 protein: CASSLVGLAGGRVDTQYF
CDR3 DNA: TGTGCCAGCAGCTTAGTAGGGCTAGCGGGGGGCCGGGTAGATACGCAGTATTTT

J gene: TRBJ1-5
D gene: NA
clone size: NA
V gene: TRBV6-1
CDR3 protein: CASSVAHYSNQPQHF
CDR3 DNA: TGTGCCAGCAGTGTAGCCCACTATAGCAATCAGCCCCAGCATTTT

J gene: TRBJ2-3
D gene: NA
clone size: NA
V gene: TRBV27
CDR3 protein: CATPPNPAVCTDTQYF
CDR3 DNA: TGTGCCACCCCACCCAATCCAGCGGTTTGCACAGATACGCAGTATTTT

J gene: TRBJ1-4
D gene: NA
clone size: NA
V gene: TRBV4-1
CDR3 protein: CASSRTDTATNEKLFF
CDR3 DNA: TGCGCCAGCAGCCGGACAGACACTGCAACTAATGAAAAACTGTTTTTT

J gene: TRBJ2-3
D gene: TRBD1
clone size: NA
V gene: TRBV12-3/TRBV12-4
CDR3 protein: CASTQTGADTQYF
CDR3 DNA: TGTGCCAGCACCCAGACAGGGGCCGATACGCAGTATTTT

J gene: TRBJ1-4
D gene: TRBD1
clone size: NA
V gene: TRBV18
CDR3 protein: CASSTGSNEKLFF
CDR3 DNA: TGTGCCAGCTCGACAGGGTCGAATGAAAAACTGTTTTTT

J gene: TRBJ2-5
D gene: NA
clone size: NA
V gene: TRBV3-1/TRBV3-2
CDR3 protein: CASSRSGERPETQYF
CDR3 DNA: TGTGCCAGCAGTCGATCGGGGGAGCGGCCAGAGACCCAGTACTTC

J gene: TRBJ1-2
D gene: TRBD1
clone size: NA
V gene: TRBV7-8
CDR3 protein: CASSPTVPGQGGNYGYTF
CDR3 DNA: TGTGCCAGCAGCCCTACTGTCCCGGGACAGGGGGGAAACTATGGCTACACCTTC

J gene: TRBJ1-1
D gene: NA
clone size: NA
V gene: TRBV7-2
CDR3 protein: CASSQNMNTEAFF
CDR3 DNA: TGTGCCAGCAGCCAAAACATGAACACTGAAGCTTTCTTT

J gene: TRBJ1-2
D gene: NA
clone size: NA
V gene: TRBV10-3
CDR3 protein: CAIRGDSANYGYTF
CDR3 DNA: TGTGCCATCAGAGGGGACTCAGCTAACTATGGCTACACCTTC

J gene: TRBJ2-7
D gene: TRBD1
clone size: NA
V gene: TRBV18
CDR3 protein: CASSPDRGSPYEQYF
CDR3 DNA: TGTGCCAGCTCACCCGACAGGGGTTCCCCCTACGAGCAGTACTTC

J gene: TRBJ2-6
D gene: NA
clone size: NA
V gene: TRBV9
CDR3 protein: CASSVGGRSGANVLTF
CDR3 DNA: TGTGCCAGCAGCGTAGGAGGGCGCTCTGGGGCCAACGTCCTGACTTTC

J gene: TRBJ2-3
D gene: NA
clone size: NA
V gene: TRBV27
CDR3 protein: CASSFWTDSTDTQYF
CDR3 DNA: TGTGCCAGCAGTTTCTGGACAGACTCCACAGATACGCAGTATTTT

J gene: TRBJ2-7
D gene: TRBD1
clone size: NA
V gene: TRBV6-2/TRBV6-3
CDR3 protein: CASSTTRGSSYEQYF
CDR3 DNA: TGTGCCAGCAGTACGACCAGGGGGTCCTCCTACGAGCAGTACTTC

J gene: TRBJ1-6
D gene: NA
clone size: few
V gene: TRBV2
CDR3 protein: CASSAEAPDNNSPLHF
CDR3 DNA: TGTGCCAGCAGTGCGGAGGCCCCCGACAATAATTCACCCCTCCACTTT

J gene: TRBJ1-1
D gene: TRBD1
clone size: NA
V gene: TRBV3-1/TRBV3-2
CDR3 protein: CASSQTGVNTEAFF
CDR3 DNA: TGTGCCAGCAGCCAGACAGGGGTGAACACTGAAGCTTTCTTT

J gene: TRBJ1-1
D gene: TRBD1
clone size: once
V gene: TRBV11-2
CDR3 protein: CASSPPGTGGEAFF
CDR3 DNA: TGTGCCAGCAGCCCGCCGGGGACAGGGGGTGAAGCTTTCTTT

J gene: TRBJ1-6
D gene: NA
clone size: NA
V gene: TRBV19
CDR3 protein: CASGPGSNNSPLHF
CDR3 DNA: TGTGCCAGTGGCCCAGGGTCTAATAATTCACCCCTCCACTTT

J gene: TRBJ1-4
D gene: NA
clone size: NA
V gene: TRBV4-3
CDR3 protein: CASSQDLAGRYEKLFF
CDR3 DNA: TGCGCCAGCAGCCAAGACCTGGCAGGGAGGTATGAAAAACTGTTTTTT

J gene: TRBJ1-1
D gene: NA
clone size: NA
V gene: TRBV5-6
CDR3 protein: CASSLRDSWNTEAFF
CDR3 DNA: TGTGCCAGCAGCCTGCGGGACTCTTGGAACACTGAAGCTTTCTTT

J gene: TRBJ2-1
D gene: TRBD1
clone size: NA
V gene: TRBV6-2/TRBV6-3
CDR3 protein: CASRYPMTGGYEQFF
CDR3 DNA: TGTGCCAGCAGGTACCCTATGACAGGGGGCTATGAGCAGTTCTTC

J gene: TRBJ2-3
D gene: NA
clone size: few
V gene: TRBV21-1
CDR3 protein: CASSKWSTVGTDTQYF
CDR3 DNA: TGTGCCAGCAGCAAATGGTCCACTGTGGGCACAGATACGCAGTATTTT

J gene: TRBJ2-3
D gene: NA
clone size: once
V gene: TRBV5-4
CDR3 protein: CASSSGGSTDTQYF
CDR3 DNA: TGTGCCAGCAGCTCGGGCGGGTCAACAGATACGCAGTATTTT

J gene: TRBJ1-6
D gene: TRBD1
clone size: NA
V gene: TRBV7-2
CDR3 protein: CASSTTTGGNSPLHF
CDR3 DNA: TGTGCCAGCAGCACCACGACAGGGGGCAACTCACCCCTCCACTTT